This TCR beta chain originates from a study of blood T cell repertoires in COVID-19. The protocol was immunoSEQ multiplex PCR, while the TCRdb copy is restricted to in-frame clones and leaves out a portion. The sample includes roughly 100,000 clones, nearly 90% of them seen just once. Germline values: CDR1 MGHDK, CDR2 SYGVNS. Trimming removed 7 bases at V and 7 bases at J, with 14 bases between. This CDR3 region has 14 residues. The TCR originated in a man aged 45-65 years with active COVID-19. Material for sequencing was peripheral blood. V and J are TRBV25-1 and TRBJ1-6, with D maybe TRBD1 (6 bases). The CDR3 DNA reads as TGTGCCAGCAACCGGGACAACTCGAATTCACCCCTCCACTTT. Protein: CASNRDNSNSPLHF. Based on the CDR3 plus reference TRBV25-1 and TRBJ1-6, the full variable domain is EADIYQTPRYLVIGTGKKITLECSQTMGHDKMYWYQQDPGMELHLIHYSYGVNSTEKGDLSSESTVSRIRTEHFPLTLESARPSHTSQYLCASNRDNSNSPLHFGNGTRLTVT.